These 18 T cell receptor beta chains were all obtained from the same sample, sequenced in a study of blood T cell repertoires in COVID-19 (dated by TCRdb to 2019 to 2021). Libraries were prepared through the immunoSEQ multiplex PCR assay. The immuneACCESS repertoire file appears here via TCRdb, limited to in-frame rearrangements. These files lack a portion of the clones; in checked studies, under half of the deficit traces to unresolved V genes, and the cause of the others is not known. This sample comprises around 200,000 clones, about four fifths of them detected only once. The top ten clonotypes cover about 2.6% of the sample. The sequencing sample was made of peripheral blood. These receptors all come from a human donor with acute or convalescent COVID-19. The donor label of this sample is uncertain.

The CDR3 region has the DNA TGTGCCAGCAGCTTAGTTGGACAGGGGGACACCGGGGAGCTGTTTTTT. It specifies CASSLVGQGDTGELFF. The chain recombines TRBV7-9 with TRBJ2-2; 10 positions match TRBD1. Trimming at V came to 1 base and at J to 3 bases, leaving 2 bases not matched to a gene. Per the germline V gene, CDR1 is SEHNR and CDR2 is FQNEAQ (reference sequence). The CDR3 covers 16 residues.

V is TRBV18 and J is TRBJ1-1; TRBD1 agrees at 7 bases. The germline V gene has CDR1 KGHSH and CDR2 LQKENI. V dropped 3 bases and J dropped 0; count of bases not matched to a gene: 7. The CDR3 covers 16 residues. The CDR3 region has the DNA TGTGCCAGCTCACCCCAGACCGGGACAGTGAACACTGAAGCTTTCTTT. This sequence encodes CASSPQTGTVNTEAFF.

The rearrangement uses TRBV5-5 and TRBJ1-5; unclear D gene. The germline V gene has CDR1 SGHKS and CDR2 YYEKEE (reference sequence). V was pared by 0 bases and J by 4 bases, with 5 bases between. The CDR3 runs to 13 residues. CDR3 nucleotides: TGTGCCAGCAGCTTGGCTACTAATCAGCCCCAGCATTTT. Translating gives CASSLATNQPQHF. The full variable domain, rest sourced from reference TRBV5-5 and TRBJ1-5, is DAGVTQSPTHLIKTRGQQVTLRCSPISGHKSVSWYQQVLGQGPQFIFQYYEKEERGRGNFPDRFSARQFPNYSSELNVNALLLGDSALYLCASSLATNQPQHFGDGTRLSIL.

The chain carries TRBV3-1 (or the pseudogene TRBV3-2) and TRBJ1-1, with TRBD1 as a possible D gene (5 bases). CDR1 is LGHDT, CDR2 YNNKEL, per germline (reference sequence). V was cut by 2 bases and J by 1 base, with 8 bases left in between. The CDR3 has 14 amino acids. This CDR3 reads CASSQLQGNTEAFF. DNA of the CDR3: TGTGCCAGCAGCCAACTTCAGGGGAACACTGAAGCTTTCTTT.

This clone was picked up one time. This chain joins TRBV9 and TRBJ1-4, with D perhaps matching TRBD1 (6 bases). Germline V gives CDR1 SGDLS, CDR2 YYNGEE. The ends were cut back, 3 bases at V and 5 bases at J, with 14 bases in the middle. The CDR3 is made up of 15 amino acids. CDR3 bases: TGTGCCAGCAGCGCCGGGGAGGGGGTCAATGAAAAACTGTTTTTT. Translated, it gives CASSAGEGVNEKLFF. The whole variable domain, remainder taken from reference TRBV9 and TRBJ1-4, is DSGVTQTPKHLITATGQRVTLRCSPRSGDLSVYWYQQSLDQGLQFLIQYYNGEERAKGNILERFSAQQFPDLHSELNLSSLELGDSALYFCASSAGEGVNEKLFFGSGTQLSVL.

The chain couples TRBV29-1 to TRBJ1-2, with D hard to call. Germline V gives CDR1 SQVTM, CDR2 ANQGSEA. The length of the CDR3 is 20 residues. The V end lost 2 bases, the J end lost 4 bases, and 32 bases lay between the germline ends. The CDR3 DNA sequence: TGCAGCGTTGAATCCCCCCCGAAGGTACTGAGGCGTGATCGCCGCTATGGCTACACCTTC. Translation: CSVESPPKVLRRDRRYGYTF.

This clone has only a few counts. This rearrangement joins TRBV28 to TRBJ2-3; no clear D. V was shortened by 3 bases and J by 6 bases, with 13 bases between the two germline ends. The CDR3 is 14 residues long. Germline V gene sequence: CDR1 MDHEN, CDR2 SYDVKM. CDR3 region: CASSLKLLRDTQYF. The CDR3 DNA reads as TGTGCCAGCAGTTTGAAGTTATTACGGGATACGCAGTATTTT.

The gene calls are TRBV30 and TRBJ1-3; D gene ambiguous. Germline V gene sequence: CDR1 GTSNPN, CDR2 SVGIG (reference sequence). This CDR3 contains 15 residues. V lost 0 bases to trimming and J lost 0 bases, with 9 bases between them. The CDR3 sequence: CAWSVPVTSGNTIYF. CDR3 sequence (DNA): TGTGCCTGGAGTGTACCGGTCACCTCTGGAAACACCATATATTTT.

The V call is TRBV18, the J call TRBJ1-1; 9 bases agree with TRBD1. The CDR3 loop spans 14 amino acids. Per the germline V gene, CDR1 is KGHSH and CDR2 is LQKENI. Trimming removed 2 bases from V and 11 bases from J; junction bases left unmatched: 9. CDR3 bases: TGTGCCAGCTCACCAGGGGACAGGGAGCCATCGGCTTTCTTT. Its translation is CASSPGDREPSAFF. Complete variable domain (other parts from reference TRBV18 and TRBJ1-1): NAGVMQNPRHLVRRRGQEARLRCSPMKGHSHVYWYRQLPEEGLKFMVYLQKENIIDESGMPKERFSAEFPKEGPSILRIQQVVRGDSAAYFCASSPGDREPSAFFGQGTRLTVV.

In its sample, this clone was seen once. The V call is TRBV19, the J call TRBJ1-5; 7 bases are shared with TRBD1. Trimming cost V 4 bases and J 1 base; bases outside gene matches: 7. Per germline, CDR1 LNHDA and CDR2 SQIVND (reference sequence). This CDR3 region has 16 residues. For the CDR3, the DNA is TGTGCCAGTAGTACTTGGGGACAGCGGAGCAATCAGCCCCAGCATTTT. Translating gives CASSTWGQRSNQPQHF. Using reference TRBV19 and TRBJ1-5 for the parts outside the CDR3, the full variable domain is DGGITQSPKYLFRKEGQNVTLSCEQNLNHDAMYWYRQDPGQGLRLIYYSQIVNDFQKGDIAEGYSVSREKKESFPLTVTSAQKNPTAFYLCASSTWGQRSNQPQHFGDGTRLSIL.

J is TRBJ1-1 and V is TRBV28, with 10 bases identical to TRBD1. The V segment lost 7 bases and the J segment 2 bases; nucleotides outside the gene matches: 7. The CDR3 runs to 15 residues. CDR1 and CDR2 (germline): MDHEN, SYDVKM. CDR3 nucleotides: TGTGCCAGCAACAAGACAGGGGGCAACAACACTGAAGCTTTCTTT. This codes for CASNKTGGNNTEAFF.

This rearrangement joins TRBV10-2 to TRBJ1-1; TRBD1 agrees at 9 bases. The CDR3 runs to 14 residues. Germline V CDR1 and CDR2: WSHSY, SAAADI. V shed 10 bases, J shed 3 bases, and the junction held 9 bases outside the gene matches. The CDR3 DNA is TGCGCCATCAGGACAGGGGAGTGGGACACTGAAGCTTTCTTT. Its protein product is CAIRTGEWDTEAFF.

The sample holds a few counts of this clone. The chain carries TRBV28 and TRBJ1-5; D possibly corresponds to TRBD1 (6 bases). The CDR3 length is 14 residues. With 8 bases removed from V and 5 bases from J, the gap between germline ends came to 16 bases. Germline V gene sequence: CDR1 MDHEN, CDR2 SYDVKM. The CDR3 sequence: CASREVSGDQPQHF. For the CDR3, the DNA is TGTGCCAGCCGAGAAGTCTCAGGGGATCAGCCCCAGCATTTT.

The rearrangement uses TRBV5-6 and TRBJ1-1, with D maybe TRBD1 (6 bases). Germline V lookup: CDR1 SGHDT, CDR2 YYEEEE. Trimming left V 2 bases short and J 6 bases short, with 11 bases between. The CDR3 length is 13 residues. The CDR3 nucleotides are TGTGCCAGCAGCTTTACAGGGTGGGCTGAAGCTTTCTTT. This codes for CASSFTGWAEAFF.

The gene calls are TRBV15 and TRBJ1-6; the match to TRBD1 covers 10 bases. The length of the CDR3 is 15 residues. In germline, CDR1 is LNHNV, CDR2 YYDKDF (reference sequence). The V and J ends lost 3 bases and 9 bases, in that order; junction bases with no gene match: 5. The CDR3 DNA sequence: TGTGCCACCAGCAGGGACAGGGGGACGGGTTCACCCCTCCACTTT. It codes for CATSRDRGTGSPLHF.

This chain uses TRBV6-6 with TRBJ2-3, with 7 positions matching TRBD1. The CDR3 is made up of 13 amino acids. Per the germline V gene, CDR1 is MNHNY and CDR2 is SVGAGI (reference sequence). The V and J ends lost 5 bases and 4 bases, in that order; junction bases with no gene match: 3. DNA for the CDR3: TGTGCCAGCAGTGACAGGGCCCCAGATACGCAGTATTTT. Protein product: CASSDRAPDTQYF.

The chain is built from TRBV12-5 and TRBJ2-1; 11 bases map to TRBD2. The CDR3 has 15 residues. Germline CDR1 LGHNT, CDR2 FRNRAP. Trimming removed 5 bases from V and 7 bases from J; junction bases left unmatched: 7. CDR3 protein: CASGPGLAGVNEQFF. CDR3 coding DNA: TGTGCTAGTGGTCCAGGACTAGCGGGTGTTAATGAGCAGTTCTTC.

The chain joins TRBV19 to TRBJ2-5, with D tentatively TRBD1 (6 bases). V was shortened by 5 bases and J by 4 bases, with 14 bases between the two germline ends. The CDR3 is made up of 14 amino acids. Germline assignment: CDR1 LNHDA and CDR2 SQIVND (reference sequence). The CDR3 here is CASSPRTASETQYF. The DNA of the CDR3 is TGTGCCAGTAGTCCCCGGACAGCATCAGAGACCCAGTACTTC.